This T cell receptor (beta chain) was recorded in a study of blood T cell repertoires in COVID-19. As for the study in general: COVID-19 samples collected from the United States, Italy and Spain covered acute and convalescent phases. PBMCs, B-cell-depleted T cells, or T cells provided the cDNA or gDNA that made up the material.

J lost 4 bases, V lost 5 bases, and 4 bases had no gene match. Germline-derived CDR1 and CDR2 are WSHSY and SAAADI. CDR3 size: 14 residues. Authors' analysis steps: Reference gene primer amplification gave estimated nucleated cell counts. TCRdb's copy holds only in-frame clones and misses some; the assay was immunoSEQ multiplex PCR. The DNA was the basis for D and trimming; V, J and clone size are from that table. The sample shows about 100,000 clones, over 80% of them seen only once. The V gene is TRBV10-2, the J gene TRBJ2-2, with 7 bases fitting TRBD1. Sequenced sample: peripheral blood. This sequence originates from a man aged 45-65 years with acute or convalescent COVID-19. Here the CDR3 reads CASSRGQGTGELFF. In DNA, the CDR3 is TGCGCCAGCAGTAGGGGGCAGGGCACCGGGGAGCTGTTTTTT.